Listed below are T cell receptor beta chains from one sample, sequenced in a study of T cells in Graves' hyperthyroidism and ophthalmopathy. TCRdb reprocessed the multiplex PCR reads with MiXCR, giving one entry per CDR3 protein. The top ten hold around 17% of the sample, which has 460,000 or so distinct CDR3 sequences, under 15% seen once. Sequencing was carried out using blood. The receptors originated from a woman under 30 with Graves' hyperthyroidism. The CDR3 runs from the conserved cysteine through the conserved F or W. Fields, in order: J gene, D gene, V gene, clone size, CDR3 DNA, CDR3 protein. D genes are given only for firm matches. Size is omitted from some rows. Given values are once, few, many or a class for expanded clones.

J: TRBJ1-1
D: NA
V: TRBV11-2
size: NA
DNA: TGTGCCAGCAGCTCGCCCCGCGGGAGGGGGGTCTTT
CDR3: CASSSPRGRGVF

J: TRBJ2-5
D: NA
V: TRBV29-1
size: few
DNA: TGCAGCGTTGGGAGGGGAGAGACCCAGTACTTC
CDR3: CSVGRGETQYF

J: TRBJ2-1
D: NA
V: TRBV24-1
size: NA
DNA: TGTGCCACCATGGCTCCGGAATACAATGAGCAGTTCTTC
CDR3: CATMAPEYNEQFF

J: TRBJ1-2
D: NA
V: TRBV3-1
size: many
DNA: TGTGCCAGCAGCCAAGGTGCGGGGTCTCGTGGCTACACCTTC
CDR3: CASSQGAGSRGYTF

J: TRBJ1-1
D: NA
V: TRBV20-1
size: many
DNA: TGCAGTGCTAGAAGGACAGTCAACACTGAAGCTTTCTTT
CDR3: CSARRTVNTEAFF

J: TRBJ2-1
D: NA
V: TRBV5-1
size: NA
DNA: TGCGCCAGCAGCTTGGAGTATGAGCAGTTCTTC
CDR3: CASSLEYEQFF

J: TRBJ2-1
D: TRBD2
V: TRBV19
size: NA
DNA: TGTGCCAGTAGTATTAGCGGGAGGGCCGGTGAGCAGTTCTTC
CDR3: CASSISGRAGEQFF

J: TRBJ1-2
D: TRBD1
V: TRBV20-1
size: NA
DNA: TGCAGTGCCGTAGGGGGCGAGGCGGCGGTCCGAGGCTACACCTTC
CDR3: CSAVGGEAAVRGYTF

J: TRBJ2-2
D: NA
V: TRBV19
size: NA
DNA: TGTGCCAGTATTGCAGGGGGACTTAACACCGGGGAGCTGTTTTTT
CDR3: CASIAGGLNTGELFF

J: TRBJ2-5
D: TRBD2
V: TRBV20-1
size: many
DNA: TGCAGTGCTAGAAGTAGGGAGGGCCGGGAGACCCAGTACTTC
CDR3: CSARSREGRETQYF

J: TRBJ2-3
D: NA
V: TRBV3-1
size: few
DNA: TGTGCCAGCAGCCCCAACCAGGGCGTTAGCACAGATACGCAGTATTTT
CDR3: CASSPNQGVSTDTQYF